This is a list of T cell receptor beta chains from one sample in a study of cytomegalovirus exposure and HLA in healthy donors. TCRdb's copy holds only in-frame clones and misses some; the assay was immunoSEQ multiplex PCR. The data show about 98,000 clones, with less than 90% seen just once and about 2.5% held by the top ten. Sequenced input: PBMCs. The source of these receptors is a man aged 40-49 years in good health and CMV-seronegative. The CDR3 runs from the conserved cysteine through the conserved F or W.

v_call	j_call	cdr3_aa
TRBV5-1	TRBJ2-1	CASSKDGQENYNEQFF
TRBV30	TRBJ1-2	CAWNPGNYGYTF
TRBV6-5	TRBJ2-7	CASSPLWGAYEQYF
TRBV11-2	TRBJ2-1	CASREPGTGAYNEQFF
TRBV6-6	TRBJ1-5	CASSYGWAGGQPQHF
TRBV7-9	TRBJ2-7	CSSSLAYEQYF
TRBV11-3	TRBJ2-5	CASSLGAGGETQYF
TRBV13	TRBJ2-7	CASRVAGASYEQYF
TRBV7-6	TRBJ2-3	CASSLAKGLAGSTDTQYF
TRBV5-1	TRBJ1-6	CASSLGRDNSPLHF
TRBV25-1	TRBJ2-2	CASTRTGANTGELFF
TRBV5-1	TRBJ1-3	CASSTGQPSGNTIYF
TRBV14	TRBJ1-1	CASSLSGPGGYWDTEAFF
TRBV11-2	TRBJ1-1	CASSAGGTEAFF
TRBV18	TRBJ1-1	CASSPVWEEDTEAFF
TRBV29-1	TRBJ1-1	CSVAETGRNTEAFF
TRBV5-5	TRBJ2-2	CASNQAPTNTGELFF
TRBV5-6	TRBJ1-6	CASSPRPAGSYNSPLHF
TRBV30	TRBJ1-6	CAWSAVNSPLHF
TRBV18	TRBJ1-5	CASSPGVASNQPQHF
TRBV5-4	TRBJ1-6	CASSLVAAEYNSPLHF
TRBV9	TRBJ2-1	CASSVSSSRAYNEQFF
TRBV7-2	TRBJ2-5	CASSLFRGEETQYF
TRBV19	TRBJ2-2	CASSTRDRKAGELFF
TRBV5-6	TRBJ2-3	CASSLGWLAGNTQYF
TRBV4-3	TRBJ2-3	CASSQDYGEGSDTQYF
TRBV9	TRBJ2-5	CASSGGLAGNQETQYF
TRBV27	TRBJ1-2	CASSSDSTANYGYTF
TRBV9	TRBJ2-1	CASSITGTYNEQFF
TRBV30	TRBJ1-6	CAWSLLGATLDSPLHF
TRBV29-1	TRBJ1-1	CSVTDRRATEAFF
TRBV10-3	TRBJ1-4	CAISDRGQGPEKLFF
TRBV7-8	TRBJ1-6	CASSLWGRTGADNSPLHF
TRBV10-3	TRBJ1-5	CAISESGGSNQPQHF
TRBV18	TRBJ2-3	CASSPDRNTDTQYF
TRBV9	TRBJ1-1	CASSVAGHLAEAFF
TRBV19	TRBJ2-1	CASSTTSGLAGYNEQFF
TRBV19	TRBJ1-5	CASSNRRGPQHF
TRBV7-2	TRBJ2-1	CASSSPQGNNEQFF
TRBV25-1	TRBJ2-5	CASGDSGQETQYF
TRBV7-3	TRBJ2-3	CASSLRGRGGLDTQYF
TRBV4-1	TRBJ1-2	CASSQDSWTANYGYTF
TRBV7-2	TRBJ2-7	CASSLLRGPAYEQYF
TRBV6-1	TRBJ1-3	CASSVGQVNSGNTIYF
TRBV27	TRBJ1-2	CASRPVLGTGDNYGYTF
TRBV9	TRBJ1-2	CASSETGRDDYTF
TRBV7-8	TRBJ1-5	CASSFGRGVVNQPQHF
TRBV15	TRBJ2-3	CATSSAPPGGESTDTQYF
TRBV10-3	TRBJ2-7	CAISESGNRDYSYEQYF
TRBV9	TRBJ2-7	CASSDLQGYEQYF
TRBV29-1	TRBJ2-5	CSVDLGGGAQETQYF
TRBV6-1	TRBJ1-1	CASSEAWDSHTEAFF
TRBV19	TRBJ2-7	CASSIIGGYEQYF
TRBV19	TRBJ2-5	CASSRLSTGGGLQETQYF
TRBV7-9	TRBJ1-2	CASSLGKGYYGYTF
TRBV18	TRBJ1-2	CASSPRDTNYGYTF